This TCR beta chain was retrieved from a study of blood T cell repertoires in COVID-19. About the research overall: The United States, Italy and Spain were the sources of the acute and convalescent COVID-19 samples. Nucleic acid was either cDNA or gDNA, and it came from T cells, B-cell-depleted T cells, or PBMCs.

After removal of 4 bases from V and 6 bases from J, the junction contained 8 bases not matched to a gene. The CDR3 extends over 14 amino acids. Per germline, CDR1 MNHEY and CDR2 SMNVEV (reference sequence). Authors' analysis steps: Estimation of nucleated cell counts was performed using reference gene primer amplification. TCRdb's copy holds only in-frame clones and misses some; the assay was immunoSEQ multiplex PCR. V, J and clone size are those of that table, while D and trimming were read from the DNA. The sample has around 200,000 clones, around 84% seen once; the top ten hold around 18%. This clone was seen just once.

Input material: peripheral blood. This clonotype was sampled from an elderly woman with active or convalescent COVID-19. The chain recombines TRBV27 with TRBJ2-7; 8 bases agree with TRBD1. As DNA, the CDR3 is TGTGCCAGCAGTTCGGGACAGGAAATAAGCGAGCAGTACTTC. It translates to CASSSGQEISEQYF.